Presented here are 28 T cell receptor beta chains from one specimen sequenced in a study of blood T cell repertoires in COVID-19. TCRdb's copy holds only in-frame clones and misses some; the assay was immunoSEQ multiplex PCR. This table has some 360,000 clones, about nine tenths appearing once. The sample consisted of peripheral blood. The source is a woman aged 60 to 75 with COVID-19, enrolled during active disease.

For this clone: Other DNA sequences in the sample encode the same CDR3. The CDR3 loop reads CASSPGTSGYEQYF. Written as DNA, the CDR3 is TGTGCCAGCTCACCCGGGACTAGTGGGTACGAGCAGTACTTC. This chain uses TRBV18 with TRBJ2-7, with TRBD2 matching 8 bases. The germline gives CDR1 KGHSH, CDR2 LQKENI. J lost 4 bases, V lost 3 bases, and 5 bases had no gene match. The length of the CDR3 is 14 residues.

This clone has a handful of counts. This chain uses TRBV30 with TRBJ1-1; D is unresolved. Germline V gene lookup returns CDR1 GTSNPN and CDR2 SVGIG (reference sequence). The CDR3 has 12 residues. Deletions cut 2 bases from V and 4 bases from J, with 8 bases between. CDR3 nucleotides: TGTGCCTGGAGTCGTTGGAGCACTGAAGCTTTCTTT. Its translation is CAWSRWSTEAFF.

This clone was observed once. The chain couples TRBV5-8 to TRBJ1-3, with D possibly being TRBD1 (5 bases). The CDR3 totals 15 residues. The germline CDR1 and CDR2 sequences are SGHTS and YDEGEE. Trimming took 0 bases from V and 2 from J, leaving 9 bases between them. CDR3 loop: CASSLAGVPGNTIYF. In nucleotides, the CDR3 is TGTGCCAGCAGCTTGGCGGGGGTCCCTGGAAACACCATATATTTT.

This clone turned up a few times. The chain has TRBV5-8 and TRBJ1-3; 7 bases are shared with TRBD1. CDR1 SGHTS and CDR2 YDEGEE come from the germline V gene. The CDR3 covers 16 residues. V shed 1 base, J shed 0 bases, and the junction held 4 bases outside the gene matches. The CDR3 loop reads CASSLPNRGSGNTIYF. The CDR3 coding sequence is TGTGCCAGCAGCTTGCCAAACAGGGGCTCTGGAAACACCATATATTTT.

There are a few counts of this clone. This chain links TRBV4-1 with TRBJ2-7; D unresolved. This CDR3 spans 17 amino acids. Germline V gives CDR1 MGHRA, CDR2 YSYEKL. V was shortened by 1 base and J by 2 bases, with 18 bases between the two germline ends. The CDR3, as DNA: TGCGCCAGCAGCCAAGGCTCAGACACATACCAGCCCTACGAGCAGTACTTC. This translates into CASSQGSDTYQPYEQYF.

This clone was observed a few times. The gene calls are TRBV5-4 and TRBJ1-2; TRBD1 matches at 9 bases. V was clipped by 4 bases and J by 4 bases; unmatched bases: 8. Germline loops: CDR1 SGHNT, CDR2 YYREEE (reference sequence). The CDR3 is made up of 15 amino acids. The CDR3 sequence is CASSTPGQGSYGYTF. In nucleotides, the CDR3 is TGTGCCAGCAGCACACCGGGACAGGGATCCTATGGCTACACCTTC.

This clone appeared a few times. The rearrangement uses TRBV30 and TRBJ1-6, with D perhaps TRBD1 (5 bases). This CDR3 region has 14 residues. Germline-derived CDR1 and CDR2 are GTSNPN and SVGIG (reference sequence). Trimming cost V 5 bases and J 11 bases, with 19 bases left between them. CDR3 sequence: CAWEGTGSDPPLHF. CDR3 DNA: TGTGCCTGGGAAGGTACAGGATCGGATCCACCCCTCCACTTT.

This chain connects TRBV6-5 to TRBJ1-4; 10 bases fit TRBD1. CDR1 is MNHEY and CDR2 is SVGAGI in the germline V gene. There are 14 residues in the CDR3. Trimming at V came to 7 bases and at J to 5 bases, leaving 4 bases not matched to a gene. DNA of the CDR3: TGTGCCAGCAAAACGGGACAGGGGAATGAAAAACTGTTTTTT. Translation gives CASKTGQGNEKLFF.

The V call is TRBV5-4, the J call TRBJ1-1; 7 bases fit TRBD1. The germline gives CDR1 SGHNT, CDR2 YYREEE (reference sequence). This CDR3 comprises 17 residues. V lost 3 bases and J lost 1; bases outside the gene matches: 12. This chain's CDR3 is CASSSGTVLIGNTEAFF. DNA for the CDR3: TGTGCCAGCAGCTCCGGGACAGTGTTAATTGGGAACACTGAAGCTTTCTTT.

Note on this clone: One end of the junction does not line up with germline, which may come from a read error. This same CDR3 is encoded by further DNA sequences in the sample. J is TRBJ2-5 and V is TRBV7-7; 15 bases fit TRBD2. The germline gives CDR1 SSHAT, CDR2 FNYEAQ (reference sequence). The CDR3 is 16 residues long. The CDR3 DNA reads TGTGCTAGCAGCCTGGGACTAGCGGGGGGACAAGAGACCCAGTACTTC. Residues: CASSLGLAGGQETQYF.

The CDR3 loop reads CASRLNTEAFF. As DNA, the CDR3 is TGCGCCAGCAGGTTAAACACTGAAGCTTTCTTT. The chain uses TRBV10-2 and TRBJ1-1; D call uncertain. Germline CDR1 reads WSHSY; CDR2 reads SAAADI. V was shortened by 6 bases and J by 2 bases, with 4 bases between the two germline ends. CDR3 length equals 11 residues.

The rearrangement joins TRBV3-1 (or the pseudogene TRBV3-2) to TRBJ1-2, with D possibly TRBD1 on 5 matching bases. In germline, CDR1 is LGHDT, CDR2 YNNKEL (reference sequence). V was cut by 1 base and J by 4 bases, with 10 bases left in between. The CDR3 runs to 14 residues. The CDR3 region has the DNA TGTGCCAGCAGCCAAGTAGCAGGGATCTATGGCTACACCTTC. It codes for CASSQVAGIYGYTF.

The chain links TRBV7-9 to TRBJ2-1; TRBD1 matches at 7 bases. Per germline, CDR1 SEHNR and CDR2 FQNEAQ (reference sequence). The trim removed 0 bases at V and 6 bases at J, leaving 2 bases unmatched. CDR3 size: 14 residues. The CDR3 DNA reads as TGTGCCAGCAGCTTAGCCCGACAGGGCAATGAGCAGTTCTTC. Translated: CASSLARQGNEQFF.

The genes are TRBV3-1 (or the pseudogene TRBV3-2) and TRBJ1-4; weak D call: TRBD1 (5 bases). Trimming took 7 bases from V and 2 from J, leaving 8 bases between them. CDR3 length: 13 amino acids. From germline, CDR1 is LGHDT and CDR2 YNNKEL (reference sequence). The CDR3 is CASKDSTNEKLFF. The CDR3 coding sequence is TGTGCCAGCAAAGACAGTACTAATGAAAAACTGTTTTTT.

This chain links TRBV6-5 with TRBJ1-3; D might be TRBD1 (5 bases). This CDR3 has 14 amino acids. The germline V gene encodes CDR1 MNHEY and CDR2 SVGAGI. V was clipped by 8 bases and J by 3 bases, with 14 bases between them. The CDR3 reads CASCYGGSGNTIYF. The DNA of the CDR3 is TGTGCCAGCTGCTACGGGGGGAGTGGAAACACCATATATTTT.

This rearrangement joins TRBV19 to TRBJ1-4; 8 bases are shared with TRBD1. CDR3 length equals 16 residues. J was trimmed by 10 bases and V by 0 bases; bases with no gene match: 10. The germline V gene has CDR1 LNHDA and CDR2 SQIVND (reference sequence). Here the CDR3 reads CASSIDRTGSRGKLFF. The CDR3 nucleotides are TGTGCCAGTAGTATAGATCGGACAGGGTCTAGAGGAAAACTGTTTTTT.

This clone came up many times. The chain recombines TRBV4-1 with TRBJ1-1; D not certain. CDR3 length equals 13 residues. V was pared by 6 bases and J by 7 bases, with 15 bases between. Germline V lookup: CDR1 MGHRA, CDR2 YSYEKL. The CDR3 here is CASSATEGLEAFF. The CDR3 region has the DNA TGCGCCAGCAGTGCGACCGAGGGCCTTGAAGCTTTCTTT.

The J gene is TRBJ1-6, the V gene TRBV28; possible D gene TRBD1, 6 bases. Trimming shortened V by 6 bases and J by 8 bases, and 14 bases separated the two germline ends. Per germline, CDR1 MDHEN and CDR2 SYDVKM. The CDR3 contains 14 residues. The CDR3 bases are TGTGCCAGCAGCTTAGACAGGCCGGATTCACCCCTCCACTTT. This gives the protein CASSLDRPDSPLHF.

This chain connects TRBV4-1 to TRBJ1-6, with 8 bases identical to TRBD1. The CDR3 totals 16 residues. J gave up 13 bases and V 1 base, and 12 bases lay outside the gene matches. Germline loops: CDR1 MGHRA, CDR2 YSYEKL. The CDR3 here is CASSQGLTDRAPPLHF. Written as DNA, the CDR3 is TGCGCCAGCAGCCAAGGTCTAACGGACAGGGCGCCTCCCCTCCACTTT.

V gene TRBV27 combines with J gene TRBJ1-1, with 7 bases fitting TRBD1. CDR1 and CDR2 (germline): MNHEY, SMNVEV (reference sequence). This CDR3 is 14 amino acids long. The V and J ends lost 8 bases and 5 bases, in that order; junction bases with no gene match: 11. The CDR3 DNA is TGTGCCAGCCGCCAGGGGGGAGGTGGGACTGAAGCTTTCTTT. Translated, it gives CASRQGGGGTEAFF.

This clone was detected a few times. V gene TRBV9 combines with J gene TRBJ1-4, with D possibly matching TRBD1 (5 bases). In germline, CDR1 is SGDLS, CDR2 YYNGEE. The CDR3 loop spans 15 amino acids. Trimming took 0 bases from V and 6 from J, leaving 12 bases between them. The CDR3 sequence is CASSVGGRRDEKLFF. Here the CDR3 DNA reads TGTGCCAGCAGCGTAGGGGGGAGGAGGGATGAAAAACTGTTTTTT.

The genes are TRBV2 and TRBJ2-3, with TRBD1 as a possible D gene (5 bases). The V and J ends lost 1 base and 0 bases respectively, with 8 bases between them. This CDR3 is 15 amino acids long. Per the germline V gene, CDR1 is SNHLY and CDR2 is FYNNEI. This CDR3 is CASSEDRPSTDTQYF. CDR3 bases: TGTGCCAGCAGTGAAGACAGGCCCAGCACAGATACGCAGTATTTT.

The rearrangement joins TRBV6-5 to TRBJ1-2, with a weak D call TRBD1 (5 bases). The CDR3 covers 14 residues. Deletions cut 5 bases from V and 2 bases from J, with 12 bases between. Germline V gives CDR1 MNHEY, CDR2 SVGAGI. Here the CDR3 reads CASSRGGLNYGYTF. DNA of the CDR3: TGTGCCAGCAGTCGTGGGGGGTTAAACTATGGCTACACCTTC.

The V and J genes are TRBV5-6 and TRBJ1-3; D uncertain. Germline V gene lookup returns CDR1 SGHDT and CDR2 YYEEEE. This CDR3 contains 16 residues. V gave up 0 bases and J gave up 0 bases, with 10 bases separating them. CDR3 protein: CASSLESVDSGNTIYF. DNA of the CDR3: TGTGCCAGCAGCTTGGAAAGCGTGGACTCTGGAAACACCATATATTTT.

CDR3 bases: TGTGCCAGCTTGGACGGAGGGGACAGTAGAAACACCATATATTTT. Translating it yields CASLDGGDSRNTIYF. V usage is TRBV6-5 and J usage is TRBJ1-3; 7 bases map to TRBD1. CDR3 length: 15 amino acids. The trim removed 8 bases at V and 5 bases at J, leaving 12 bases unmatched. CDR1 and CDR2 (germline): MNHEY, SVGAGI.

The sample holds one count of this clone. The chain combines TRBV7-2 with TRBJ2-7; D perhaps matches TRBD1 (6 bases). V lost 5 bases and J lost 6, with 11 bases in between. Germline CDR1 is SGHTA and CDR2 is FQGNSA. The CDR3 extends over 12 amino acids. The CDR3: CASSETGSEQYF. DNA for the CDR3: TGTGCCAGCAGCGAAACAGGGTCCGAGCAGTACTTC.

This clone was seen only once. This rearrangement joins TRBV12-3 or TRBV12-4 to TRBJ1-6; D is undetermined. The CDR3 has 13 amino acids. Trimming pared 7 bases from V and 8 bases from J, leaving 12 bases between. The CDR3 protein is CASTPTFDSPLHF. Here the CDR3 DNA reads TGTGCCAGCACTCCTACTTTCGATTCACCCCTCCACTTT.

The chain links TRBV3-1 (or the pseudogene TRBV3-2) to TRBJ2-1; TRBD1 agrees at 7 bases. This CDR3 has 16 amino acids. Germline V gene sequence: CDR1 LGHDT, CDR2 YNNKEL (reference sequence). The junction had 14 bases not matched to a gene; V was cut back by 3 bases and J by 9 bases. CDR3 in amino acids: CASSHQGVSPYAEQFF. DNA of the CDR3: TGTGCCAGCAGCCATCAGGGGGTCTCCCCATATGCTGAGCAGTTCTTC.